The text below deals with one T cell receptor beta chain. This clonotype was recorded a few times. There is no known antigen for this receptor. One end of the junction varies from germline; a read error may be responsible. These data are taken from a study of T cells after yellow fever vaccination (dated by TCRdb to the late 2010s). For the study in its entirety: Libraries from fractions with low cell numbers were prepared with the SMART-Seq v4 Ultra Low Input RNA kit. Bulk TCR alpha and beta repertoires were sequenced longitudinally to track T-cell clones before and after primary and booster YFV17D yellow fever vaccination. The cohort comprised two healthy male donors, one aged 18 to 29 and one aged 30 to 40 years. Blood was drawn at multiple timepoints before and after primary and secondary immunization, with bulk PBMC replicates and cell subsets isolated.

The sample's treatment or condition label, decoded: live attenuated yellow fever vaccine strain. A standard Ficoll-Paque protocol was used to isolate PBMCs from peripheral blood. Dynabeads CD4 and CD8 positive selection kits were used to isolate the CD4 and CD8 T-cell fractions. TriZol was used to extract RNA from bulk PBMCs, CD4 and CD8 fractions, and dextramer-positive and dextramer-negative fractions. TCRdb names Illumina NovaSeq 6000 as the instrument used. TCR cDNA was made using 5'RACE template switching, a step that added a universal primer site and unique molecular identifiers. Priming of cDNA synthesis was performed from both the TCR alpha and TCR beta constant segments. Library amplification used two PCR steps, and the second PCR step added sample barcodes and sequencing adapters. Sequencing of the libraries was done on either Illumina HiSeq 2500 (2x100 bp) or NovaSeq (2x150 bp). On the study's bioinformatics: MIGEC handled demultiplexing of reads and collapsing into UMI consensus sequences, while MiXCR performed V(D)J alignment. Vaccine-responding clonotypes were defined with edgeR using replicate PBMC samples, requiring FDR below 0.01 and a log2 fold change above 5 up to day 15. CD4 or CD8 identity was assigned to each bulk clonotype according to whether the clonotype was present at higher abundance in the sequenced CD4 repertoire or the sequenced CD8 repertoire. TCRdb took the public reads, trimmed them with fastp at Q25, ran MiXCR for clone calling and kept in-frame beta chains. All rows with the same CDR3 protein become a single entry with the most common DNA and genes. These V and J calls originate from TCRdb's pipeline instead of the authors' own analysis. This sample gives 300,000 to 400,000 distinct CDR3 sequences in total; about an eighth of them show up just once. The ten largest clones represent 2.5% to 4% of the sample.

The CDR3, cysteine through phenylalanine, is 14 amino acids long. Only the CDR3 DNA is retained, 42 bases long and in frame from the first base. The CDR1 and CDR2 encoded by the germline V gene (reference sequence) are SSHAT and FNYEAQ. Overall study outcomes, separate from this receptor: Computational filtering was required because FACS-sorted repertoires could contain abundant contaminating clonotypes from the bulk population. Compared with the primary T-cell response, the secondary T-cell response was weaker but faster, peaking on day 5 rather than day 15. A small share of clonotypes was detected in both CD4 and CD8 compartments, with the overlap likely arising from convergent recombination. Because only two donors were included in the study, the extent to which the findings can be generalized is limited. After the booster, most clones that had expanded after primary vaccination were detected again (approximately 96% of CD4 and over 75% of CD8), suggesting broad maintenance of memory.

The sample was CD4+ T cells sorted from PBMCs, taken 15 days after the yellow fever booster vaccination. The receptor chain draws on TRBV7-7 and TRBJ2-2; tentative D gene TRBD2, with 5 bases matching. This TCR was sampled from a man aged 18 to 30 who received the YFV17D yellow fever vaccine. The DNA sequence is given as TGTGCTAGCAGCTTAGCGTGGGGCACCGGGGAGCTGTTTTTT. Translation gives CASSLAWGTGELFF. With the rest looked up from the reference TRBV7-7 and TRBJ2-2 genes rather than sequenced, the full variable domain is GAGVSQSPRYKVTKRGQDVTLRCDPISSHATLYWYQQALGQGPEFLTYFNYEAQPDKSGLPSDRFSAERPEGSISTLTIQRTEQRDSAMYRCASSLAWGTGELFFGEGSRLTVL.